Each of the 18 T cell receptor beta chains below was sequenced from the same sample in a study of blood T cells in healthy people across ages. With a J-beta primer mix and a sample-barcoded 5' primer, a second PCR ran about 7 to 12 cycles. TCRdb fed the 5' RACE reads into MiXCR, producing one record per CDR3 protein. The data hold just over 800,000 distinct CDR3 sequences, with 62% observed a single time. The sample was blood. These TCRs come from a man between 25 and 39 years old in good health.

The chain has TRBV28 and TRBJ1-2; tentatively, D is TRBD1 (5 bases). Germline CDR1 and CDR2: MDHEN and SYDVKM. There are 14 residues in the CDR3. Trimming shortened V by 10 bases and J by 2 bases, and 17 bases separated the two germline ends. CDR3 in amino acids: CATYGARDNYGYTF. CDR3 DNA: TGTGCCACCTACGGGGCCAGGGACAACTATGGCTACACCTTC.

This clonotype was seen only a few times. The V gene is TRBV7-2, the J gene TRBJ1-2; TRBD1 might be the D (5 bases). V was clipped by 5 bases and J by 4 bases, with 11 bases between them. The CDR3 runs 13 residues. Looked up from germline, CDR1 is SGHTA and CDR2 is FQGNSA. CDR3 region: CASSPTAPYGYTF. In nucleotides, the CDR3 is TGTGCCAGCAGCCCGACAGCCCCCTATGGCTACACCTTC.

The chain joins TRBV7-2 to TRBJ2-3; D unclear. This CDR3 has 15 residues. V lost 2 bases and J lost 1, with 10 bases in between. Germline loops: CDR1 SGHTA, CDR2 FQGNSA. CDR3 bases: TGTGCCAGCAGCTTAAATAACCCGGGCACAGATACGCAGTATTTT. This codes for CASSLNNPGTDTQYF.

This rearrangement joins TRBV12-3 or TRBV12-4 to TRBJ2-5; maybe TRBD2 (6 bases). V was cut by 6 bases and J by 3 bases, with 17 bases left in between. The CDR3 extends over 15 amino acids. CDR3 DNA sequence: TGTGCCAGCAGCGGGGGAGAAGCGGGCGAAGAGACCCAGTACTTC. Translated, it gives CASSGGEAGEETQYF.

The rearrangement joins TRBV6-5 to TRBJ1-1; D gene unclear. Germline V lookup: CDR1 MNHEY, CDR2 SVGAGI. This CDR3 is 14 amino acids long. V dropped 2 bases and J dropped 7 bases, with 14 bases sitting between them. CDR3 sequence: CASSYPRPEGEAFF. CDR3 nucleotides: TGTGCCAGCAGTTACCCGAGACCTGAAGGTGAAGCTTTCTTT.

The V and J genes are TRBV14 and TRBJ1-1; 7 positions agree with TRBD1. This CDR3 region has 13 residues. V dropped 1 base and J dropped 5; count of bases not matched to a gene: 1. Germline V lookup: CDR1 SGHDN, CDR2 FVKESK. DNA of the CDR3: TGTGCCAGCAGCCAAGCCAGGGGGACTGAAGCTTTCTTT. It codes for CASSQARGTEAFF.

The chain combines TRBV10-3 with TRBJ2-4, with D maybe TRBD2 (6 bases). Near its end, the DNA agrees better with TRBJ2-5, so the J call may be wrong. Germline CDR1 is ENHRY and CDR2 is SYGVKD. The CDR3 covers 14 residues. The DNA of the CDR3 is TGTGCCATCAGTGAGGCGCGGGGTCAAGAGACCCAGTACTTC. Its translation: CAISEARGQETQYF.

The gene calls are TRBV20-1 and TRBJ1-4; TRBD1 aligns across 8 bases. Germline loops: CDR1 DFQATT, CDR2 SNEGSKA (reference sequence). The CDR3 is 14 amino acids. With V trimmed by 6 bases and J by 10 bases, 13 bases remained unmatched. The CDR3 loop reads CSALQGEGWGKLFF. The CDR3 bases are TGCAGTGCGCTACAGGGGGAAGGGTGGGGAAAACTGTTTTTT.

The rearrangement links TRBV20-1 to TRBJ2-3, with D possibly being TRBD1 or TRBD2 (5 bases each). The V gene's germline CDR1 is DFQATT and CDR2 SNEGSKA (reference sequence). The CDR3 is 16 amino acids. The V end lost 3 bases, the J end lost 3 bases, and 19 bases lay between the germline ends. The CDR3 protein is CSASRGLGIVTDTQYF. The CDR3 DNA reads TGCAGTGCTAGCCGGGGCTTAGGGATTGTGACAGATACGCAGTATTTT.

In DNA form, the CDR3 reads TGTGCCAGCAGCCCCGACAGGGGCCACACAGACAATGAGCAGTACTTC. Protein sequence: CASSPDRGHTDNEQYF. The chain employs TRBV6-2 or TRBV6-3 and TRBJ2-1, with 8 bases aligning to TRBD1. The DNA matches TRBJ2-7 better at its end, which makes the J call doubtful. The germline V gene encodes CDR1 MNHEY and CDR2 SVGEGT. The CDR3 is 16 amino acids.

To note about this clonotype: A single base separates this from a much larger clone, so it may be a read error. The chain is built from TRBV27 and TRBJ2-7, with 7 bases aligning to TRBD1. Germline values: CDR1 MNHEY, CDR2 SMNVEV (reference sequence). The CDR3 runs 14 residues. The junction had 8 bases not matched to a gene; V was cut back by 7 bases and J by 2 bases. CDR3 nucleotides: TGTGCCAGCAACAGGGGTGCTGGGGCCTACGAGCAGTACTTC. Protein sequence: CASNRGAGAYEQYF.

This clonotype appeared a single time. The genes are TRBV5-1 and TRBJ2-4, with TRBD2 as a possible D gene (5 bases). V lost 0 bases and J 5 bases, leaving 21 bases between the germline ends. Germline CDR1 is SGHRS and CDR2 is YFSETQ. The CDR3 has 18 amino acids. CDR3 nucleotides: TGCGCCAGCAGCTTGGCTATTGGGTCTCCCGTGGGAGAAAACATTCAGTACTTC. It encodes CASSLAIGSPVGENIQYF.

The gene calls are TRBV4-3 and TRBJ2-5; unclear D gene. V lost 0 bases and J 5 bases, leaving 10 bases between the germline ends. CDR1 and CDR2 (germline): LGHNA, YSLEER. This CDR3 region has 14 residues. CDR3 DNA sequence: TGCGCCAGCAGCCAAGACCGGACGAGGGAGACCCAGTACTTC. Its protein is CASSQDRTRETQYF.

This clonotype was observed a handful of times. This sequence joins TRBV7-9 and TRBJ2-7; D is unresolved. Per the germline V gene, CDR1 is SEHNR and CDR2 is FQNEAQ (reference sequence). The germline V and J ends were trimmed by 0 bases and 6 bases, with 6 bases remaining between them. The CDR3 contains 12 residues. The CDR3 bases are TGTGCCAGCAGCTTAGCAGGGCTCGAGCAGTACTTC. Its translation: CASSLAGLEQYF. The full variable domain, rest sourced from reference TRBV7-9 and TRBJ2-7, is DTGVSQNPRHKITKRGQNVTFRCDPISEHNRLYWYRQTLGQGPEFLTYFQNEAQLEKSRLLSDRFSAERPKGSFSTLEIQRTEQGDSAMYLCASSLAGLEQYFGPGTRLTVT.

The V call is TRBV4-3, the J call TRBJ2-3, with unresolved D. CDR1 LGHNA and CDR2 YSLEER come from the germline V gene. This CDR3 comprises 16 residues. V lost 0 bases to trimming and J lost 6 bases, with 16 bases between them. CDR3 sequence (DNA): TGCGCCAGCAGCCAAGATCTGAAGTTCCAGGCGGATACGCAGTATTTT. Protein sequence: CASSQDLKFQADTQYF.

V and J are TRBV12-3 or TRBV12-4 and TRBJ1-1; 7 nucleotides agree with TRBD1. The V segment lost 1 base and the J segment 6 bases; nucleotides outside the gene matches: 8. There are 15 residues in the CDR3. This CDR3 is CASSLEGARGPEAFF. CDR3 sequence (DNA): TGTGCCAGCAGTTTAGAAGGGGCGAGGGGGCCTGAAGCTTTCTTT.

The chain is built from TRBV4-3 and TRBJ1-4; 11 bases map to TRBD1. Germline-derived CDR1 and CDR2 are LGHNA and YSLEER. Unmatched junction bases numbered 7, after V lost 5 bases and J lost 8 bases. The CDR3 consists of 15 residues. The CDR3 loop reads CASSYTGQGAEKLFF. The CDR3 DNA sequence: TGCGCCAGCAGCTACACAGGACAGGGGGCGGAAAAACTGTTTTTT.

The V gene is TRBV4-3, the J gene TRBJ2-1; 8 bases agree with TRBD1. Germline CDR1 reads LGHNA; CDR2 reads YSLEER. The CDR3 sequence is 16 residues long. With V trimmed by 1 base and J by 6 bases, 8 bases remained unmatched. The CDR3 bases are TGCGCCAGCAGCCAAGTGAGGACAGGGTACACCAATGAGCAGTTCTTC. Translated: CASSQVRTGYTNEQFF.